This TCR beta chain was documented in a study of identical twins. One entry per CDR3 protein, called by TCRdb with MiXCR from the 5' RACE reads. The sample contains approximately 300,000 distinct CDR3 sequences, less than 9.5% of which appear only once. Notes on the study in general: It was possible that invariant MAIT and iNKT cells partly confounded the zero-insertion analyses. For monozygotic twins, models underestimated out-of-frame TCR alpha sharing. Twins shared beta out-of-frame sequences in excess, but this excess was weaker.

This clonotype was picked up many times. The antigen is unknown. The sample was also linked to a second study, of yellow fever vaccine responses in identical twins.

Sequences were obtained from CD8+ T cells sorted from blood. The clonotype was recovered from a woman younger than 30 in good health.

CDR3: CAISAGDRGLIYEQYF. CDR3 sequence (DNA): TGTGCCATCAGCGCTGGGGACAGGGGGCTAATATACGAGCAGTACTTC. V is TRBV10-3 and J is TRBJ2-7, with TRBD1 identical over 12 bases. The germline V gene encodes CDR1 ENHRY and CDR2 SYGVKD. The CDR3 runs to 16 residues. J lost 4 bases, V lost 6 bases, and 10 bases had no gene match.